The 7 T cell receptor beta chains in this list originate from one sample, sequenced in a study of cytomegalovirus exposure and HLA in healthy donors (dated by TCRdb to about 2017). Library generation was performed with the immunoSEQ multiplex PCR assay. A mixture of 60 forward primers for TCR Vbeta segments and 13 reverse primers for TCR Jbeta segments was used in the multiplex PCR. TCRdb took this table from immuneACCESS and kept in-frame rearrangements with V and J called. Such tables lack part of the clones; where checked against another copy, unresolved V genes explain under half of the gap, and the rest is unexplained. The sample includes around 150,000 clones, with roughly 85% observed a single time. The ten largest clones add up to around 15% of the sample. The sequenced sample was PBMCs. The receptors shown here come from a man aged 50 or older in good health and CMV-seropositive.

V and J are TRBV27 and TRBJ1-2; 7 nucleotides align to TRBD1. Per the germline V gene, CDR1 is MNHEY and CDR2 is SMNVEV (reference sequence). The CDR3 extends over 14 amino acids. J gave up 6 bases and V 4 bases, and 8 bases lay outside the gene matches. The CDR3 bases are TGTGCCAGCAGTTCCCCCCGACAGGGCAATGGCTACACCTTC. Its translation: CASSSPRQGNGYTF.

This chain joins TRBV27 and TRBJ2-7, with TRBD2 identical over 8 bases. The CDR3 loop spans 18 amino acids. Germline-derived CDR1 and CDR2 are MNHEY and SMNVEV (reference sequence). The CDR3 protein is CAADPGVGGLAGPYEQYF. DNA for the CDR3: TGTGCAGCTGACCCCGGGGTCGGAGGTCTAGCGGGCCCCTACGAGCAGTACTTC.

This chain uses TRBV10-3 with TRBJ2-1; TRBD2 aligns across 13 bases. The ends lost 5 bases at V and 1 base at J; junction bases unmatched: 2. The germline V gene has CDR1 ENHRY and CDR2 SYGVKD. This CDR3 has 16 residues. The CDR3 is CAISPGLAGSYNEQFF. The DNA of the CDR3 is TGTGCCATCAGTCCGGGACTAGCGGGGTCCTACAATGAGCAGTTCTTC.

The chain carries TRBV4-3 and TRBJ1-4; possibly TRBD1 for D (6 bases). Per the germline V gene, CDR1 is LGHNA and CDR2 is YSLEER. The V and J ends lost 1 base and 0 bases respectively, with 12 bases between them. The CDR3 is 17 amino acids. DNA of the CDR3: TGCGCCAGCAGCCAAGGGGGGCAGACGGCAACTAATGAAAAACTGTTTTTT. Protein sequence: CASSQGGQTATNEKLFF.

V gene TRBV19 combines with J gene TRBJ2-5; D is perhaps TRBD2 (6 bases). The CDR3 runs 15 residues. V was trimmed by 3 bases and J by 11 bases, leaving 22 bases between them. Germline assignment: CDR1 LNHDA and CDR2 SQIVND (reference sequence). CDR3 in DNA: TGTGCCAGTAGTATGATTATTTTGAGGGAGGATGAGCAGTACTTC. Its translation: CASSMIILREDEQYF. The whole variable domain, remainder taken from reference TRBV19 and TRBJ2-5, is DGGITQSPKYLFRKEGQNVTLSCEQNLNHDAMYWYRQDPGQGLRLIYYSQIVNDFQKGDIAEGYSVSREKKESFPLTVTSAQKNPTAFYLCASSMIILREDEQYFGPGTRLLVL.

This sequence joins TRBV29-1 and TRBJ2-5, with 8 bases matching TRBD1. Germline V CDR1 and CDR2: SQVTM, ANQGSEA. Trimming removed 5 bases from V and 5 bases from J; junction bases left unmatched: 7. This CDR3 comprises 13 residues. The chain's CDR3 is CSVSGQEWETQYF. The CDR3 DNA is TGCAGCGTTTCGGGACAGGAATGGGAGACCCAGTACTTC.

The J gene is TRBJ1-4, the V gene TRBV18, with 11 bases fitting TRBD1. Germline loops: CDR1 KGHSH, CDR2 LQKENI. Losses at the gene ends were 5 bases for V and 0 bases for J; bases not matched to a gene: 2. There are 16 residues in the CDR3. For the CDR3, the DNA is TGTGCCAGCTCAGGACAGGGGGCTACAACTAATGAAAAACTGTTTTTT. The encoded protein is CASSGQGATTNEKLFF. Full variable domain (remainder filled in from reference TRBV18 and TRBJ1-4): NAGVMQNPRHLVRRRGQEARLRCSPMKGHSHVYWYRQLPEEGLKFMVYLQKENIIDESGMPKERFSAEFPKEGPSILRIQQVVRGDSAAYFCASSGQGATTNEKLFFGSGTQLSVL.